Listed here are 17 T cell receptor beta chains from one sample, sequenced in a study of spatial heterogeneity in lung cancer. Time point reported: sample taken at primary tumor resection. General study results and limits: Counts of expanded alpha and beta TCRs within tumors tracked the tumor nonsynonymous mutation count.

These receptors lack a known antigen. Via MiXCR, TCRdb re-called the 5' RACE reads, giving one row per CDR3 protein. The sample holds 15,000 or so distinct CDR3 sequences, approximately 4.8% seen once. The sample consisted of lung tumor tissue, taken at surgery. These receptors were obtained from a female donor with early-stage non-small cell lung cancer.

By its share, this clonotype is medium-sized (0.01 to 0.1%). Because the library targeted alpha chains, this beta chain is an off-target read whose size means little. V gene TRBV10-3 combines with J gene TRBJ1-2; no reliable D call. This CDR3 has 15 residues. The germline gives CDR1 ENHRY, CDR2 SYGVKD. Trimming removed 2 bases at V and 4 bases at J, with 14 bases between. For the CDR3, the DNA is TGTGCCATCAGTGAGGATGTAGGGTCAGGCTATGGCTACACCTTC. This sequence encodes CAISEDVGSGYGYTF.

This clonotype was counted ten times or more. With the library built for alpha chains, this beta chain is off target and its frequency is not meaningful. The chain links TRBV7-9 to TRBJ1-2, with TRBD1 identical over 7 bases. Germline V gives CDR1 SEHNR, CDR2 FQNEAQ (reference sequence). Trimming removed 4 bases from V and 8 bases from J; junction bases left unmatched: 10. The CDR3 runs 14 residues. The CDR3 region is CASSSAKGGLGYTF. The CDR3 region has the DNA TGTGCCAGCAGCTCAGCTAAAGGGGGCCTCGGCTACACCTTC.

This clonotype showed up many times. Within a library made for alpha chains, this beta chain is off target, and its count is uninformative. The V gene is TRBV2, the J gene TRBJ2-7, with TRBD1 matching 8 bases. Germline V gives CDR1 SNHLY, CDR2 FYNNEI. Trimming removed 6 bases from V and 4 bases from J; junction bases left unmatched: 14. CDR3 length: 16 residues. The CDR3 DNA reads TGTGCCAGCAGCGGGGGCCCGACAGGGGTAATTTACGAGCAGTACTTC. Its protein product is CASSGGPTGVIYEQYF.

By frequency in the sample, this clonotype is medium-sized. This beta chain represents an off-target read in a library built for alpha chains; its size is of limited meaning. V is TRBV29-1 and J is TRBJ1-2; D call uncertain. Trimming removed 6 bases from V and 5 bases from J, with 10 bases in between. The CDR3 loop spans 11 amino acids. From germline, CDR1 is SQVTM and CDR2 ANQGSEA. The CDR3 here is CSVLKGYGYTF. In nucleotides, the CDR3 is TGCAGCGTGCTAAAGGGTTATGGCTACACCTTC.

The table lists this clonotype with many counts. This beta chain is an off-target read within a library intended for alpha chains, so its frequency means little. CDR3 DNA sequence: TGCGCCAGCAGCTTGCAGGGCCCTAAAACCTCTGGGGCCAACGTCCTGACTTTC. Amino acid sequence: CASSLQGPKTSGANVLTF. The genes are TRBV5-1 and TRBJ2-6, with D possibly being TRBD1 (5 bases). V lost 1 base, J lost 0 bases, and 14 bases lay in between. CDR1 is SGHRS, CDR2 YFSETQ, per germline. The CDR3 sequence is 18 residues long.

In regard to this clonotype: In a library made to pick up alpha chains, this beta chain is a stray read with a size that means little. The rearrangement links TRBV7-9 to TRBJ1-1, with a tentative D call TRBD1 (6 bases). Germline V gene lookup returns CDR1 SEHNR and CDR2 FQNEAQ (reference sequence). V gave up 4 bases and J gave up 3 bases, with 12 bases separating them. This CDR3 spans 14 amino acids. The CDR3 region has the DNA TGTGCCAGCAGCTCCCTGGGGGGGCACACTGAAGCTTTCTTT. Residues: CASSSLGGHTEAFF.

This clonotype has more than one count but fewer than ten. This beta chain represents an off-target read in a library built for alpha chains; its size is of limited meaning. CDR3 residues: CASRYRTGLTNTEAFF. Written as DNA, the CDR3 is TGTGCCAGCAGGTACCGGACCGGACTAACGAACACTGAAGCTTTCTTT. V usage is TRBV12-3 or TRBV12-4 and J usage is TRBJ1-1, with unresolved D. Deletions cut 6 bases from V and 1 base from J, with 18 bases between. The CDR3 covers 16 residues.

This clonotype showed up many times. A library prepared for alpha chains yielded this beta chain as an off-target read; its size is of little meaning. V is TRBV29-1 and J is TRBJ2-7; D may be TRBD2 (6 bases). This CDR3 contains 13 residues. The V end was cut by 3 bases, the J end by 6 bases, with 15 bases between. Germline V gene sequence: CDR1 SQVTM, CDR2 ANQGSEA. Here the CDR3 reads CSVDGRGYSEQYF. The CDR3 DNA sequence: TGCAGCGTTGATGGTCGGGGGTACAGCGAGCAGTACTTC.

This clonotype was observed a handful of times. The size of this beta chain means little, since it is a stray read in a library made for alpha chains. The CDR3 spells CASSLNAGNNSPLHF. The CDR3, as DNA: TGTGCCAGCAGCTTAAATGCGGGCAATAATTCACCCCTCCACTTT. V is TRBV7-2 and J is TRBJ1-6; D is unclear. Looked up from germline, CDR1 is SGHTA and CDR2 is FQGNSA. The CDR3 length is 15 residues. V lost 2 bases to trimming and J lost 5 bases, with 10 bases between them.

This clonotype has a count of ten or more. This beta chain came through as a stray read in a library set up for alpha chains, and its size says little. The chain has TRBV11-2 and TRBJ1-1; D may be TRBD1 (5 bases). There are 16 residues in the CDR3. Germline V gene data show CDR1 as SGHAT and CDR2 as FQNNGV. The V end was cut by 0 bases, the J end by 1 base, with 12 bases between. CDR3 residues: CASSLDHEGPNTEAFF. For the CDR3, the DNA is TGTGCCAGCAGCTTAGATCACGAGGGGCCGAACACTGAAGCTTTCTTT.

Concerning this clonotype itself: Since it is a stray read in a library aimed at alpha chains, this beta chain has a size that is not meaningful. The J gene is TRBJ2-5, the V gene TRBV5-1; D is ambiguous. V dropped 4 bases and J dropped 8 bases, with 12 bases sitting between them. Germline values: CDR1 SGHRS, CDR2 YFSETQ. The CDR3 runs to 12 residues. This CDR3 is CASSLDRLTQYF. DNA for the CDR3: TGCGCCAGCAGCCTGGACCGCCTTACCCAGTACTTC.

Ten or more counts support this clonotype. A library made for alpha chains picked up this beta chain off target, so its size means little. The CDR3 DNA is TGTGCCAGCAGTCGCGGGACTAGCGGGGGCTTGGATACGCAGTATTTT. Protein sequence: CASSRGTSGGLDTQYF. The V call is TRBV6-5, the J call TRBJ2-3, with TRBD2 identical over 14 bases. Germline values: CDR1 MNHEY, CDR2 SVGAGI. This CDR3 is 16 amino acids long. Unmatched junction bases numbered 7, after V lost 5 bases and J lost 6 bases.

Ten or more counts support this clonotype. A library prepared for alpha chains yielded this beta chain as an off-target read; its size is of little meaning. The chain uses TRBV2 and TRBJ1-1, with D hard to call. CDR1 is SNHLY and CDR2 is FYNNEI in the germline V gene. The V gene lost 6 bases and the J gene lost 0 bases, with 11 bases spanning the gap. The CDR3 length is 14 residues. The CDR3 coding sequence is TGTGCCAGCAGGGTAGGCAGGTTGAACACTGAAGCTTTCTTT. This gives the protein CASRVGRLNTEAFF.

This clonotype occurred many times. The library was prepared for alpha chains; this beta chain is a stray read, so its frequency means little. This sequence joins TRBV4-3 and TRBJ2-1; TRBD2 matches 8 bases. With 1 base clipped from V and 3 bases from J, the junction kept 2 bases outside the gene matches. The germline V gene has CDR1 LGHNA and CDR2 YSLEER. The CDR3 consists of 15 residues. As DNA, the CDR3 is TGCGCCAGCAGCCAAGCCAGCGGGGGCTACAATGAGCAGTTCTTC. It specifies CASSQASGGYNEQFF.

Notes on this clonotype: This beta chain slipped into a library made for alpha chains as a stray read, so its size is not meaningful. V and J are TRBV12-3 or TRBV12-4 and TRBJ2-2; 9 bases align to TRBD1. This CDR3 has 15 residues. V shed 3 bases and J 4 bases; nucleotides not matched to a gene: 3. In DNA form, the CDR3 reads TGTGCCAGCAGTTTTACAGGGGGCGGCACCGGGGAGCTGTTTTTT. Protein: CASSFTGGGTGELFF.

This clonotype has ten or more counts. Found in a library prepared for alpha chains, this beta chain is an off-target read, and its abundance has little meaning. This chain connects TRBV12-3 or TRBV12-4 to TRBJ1-4; weak D call: TRBD1 (5 bases). This CDR3 contains 15 residues. The V end was cut by 2 bases, the J end by 3 bases, with 10 bases between. CDR3 amino acids: CASSLRGTANEKLFF. The CDR3 DNA reads as TGTGCCAGCAGTTTAAGGGGAACGGCTAATGAAAAACTGTTTTTT.

This clonotype was counted ten times or more. With the library built for alpha chains, this beta chain is off target and its frequency is not meaningful. This rearrangement joins TRBV9 to TRBJ1-1; D gene ambiguous. V lost 3 bases and J 3 bases, leaving 9 bases between the germline ends. The CDR3 has 13 residues. CDR1 and CDR2 (germline): SGDLS, YYNGEE. This CDR3 reads CASSATQDTEAFF. The CDR3 region has the DNA TGTGCCAGCAGCGCCACCCAGGACACTGAAGCTTTCTTT.